This is a list of T cell receptor beta chains from one sample in a study of CD8+CD57+ T cells in acquired aplastic anemia. TCRdb fed the reads into MiXCR, producing one record per CDR3 protein. This table has about 420,000 distinct CDR3 sequences, 65% to 80% appearing once. Source material: sorted CD4+, CD8+, or CD8+CD57+ T cells (not recorded which) from PBMCs. The receptor set was obtained from a human donor in good health, serving as a control. The CDR3 runs from the conserved cysteine through the conserved F or W. D genes are given only for firm matches. Only part of the rows carry a size: once, few, many, or a class if the clone is expanded.

clone_size d_call j_call v_call cdr3_nt cdr3_aa
many NA TRBJ1-1 TRBV14 TGTGCCAGCAGCCTGGTTGGTCGGACAGTGAACACTGAAGCTTTCTTT CASSLVGRTVNTEAFF
many NA TRBJ1-2 TRBV7-8 TGTGCCAGCAGCTTAGCTCTTAGGTCATATGGCTACACCTTC CASSLALRSYGYTF
NA NA TRBJ2-5 TRBV9 TGTGCCAGCAGCGTGGACTGCGCAGGGACGGAGACGCAGTACTTC CASSVDCAGTETQYF
NA NA TRBJ1-1 TRBV29-1 TGCAGCGTTGCAAGAGGGGGGGCCACTGAAGCTTTCTTT CSVARGGATEAFF
NA NA TRBJ2-1 TRBV7-8 TGTGCCAGCAGTATAAGAGATCATGAGCAGTTCTTC CASSIRDHEQFF
once TRBD1 TRBJ1-1 TRBV7-3 TGTGCCAGCAGCTTAATGCGGACAGGGGGCTACGAGCAGTTT CASSLMRTGGYEQF
many NA TRBJ2-1 TRBV14 TGTGCCAGCAGCCAAGCGATCAATGAGCAGTTCTTC CASSQAINEQFF
NA TRBD2 TRBJ2-1 TRBV5-1 TGCGCCAGCAGCTTGGGGAGCGGGAGAGGTTATGAGCAGTTCTTC CASSLGSGRGYEQFF
NA NA TRBJ2-7 TRBV20-1 TGCAGTGCTAGAGATGGGCTAGTGGAAATGGGGCAGTACTTC CSARDGLVEMGQYF
NA NA TRBJ1-6 TRBV19 TGTGCCAGTAGCGACAAGGTGTATAATTCACCCCTCCACTTT CASSDKVYNSPLHF
NA NA TRBJ2-7 TRBV5-1 TGCGCCAGCAGCTTGGCCCTCGACTACAACGAGCAGTACTTC CASSLALDYNEQYF
NA NA TRBJ2-3 TRBV19 TGTGCCAGTAGTCTCAGGGAATCCCGCGATACGCAGTATTTT CASSLRESRDTQYF
NA TRBD2 TRBJ2-5 TRBV2 TGTGCCAGCAGTGGGGGTATAGCGGGGGGGCGTTTACCCGAGGAGTACTTC CASSGGIAGGRLPEEYF
NA NA TRBJ1-2 TRBV2 TGTGCCAGCAGATGGGGGGCAGCTAACTATGGCTACACCTTC CASRWGAANYGYTF
many NA TRBJ1-1 TRBV7-2 TGTGCCAGCAGCTTCTCGGTCCCTGAAGCTTTCTTT CASSFSVPEAFF
NA NA TRBJ1-2 TRBV7-2 TGTGCCAGCAGCTCACCCTCGGGACCGTATGGGGGCTACACCTTC CASSSPSGPYGGYTF
many TRBD2 TRBJ2-5 TRBV6-1 TGTGCCAGCAAAACTAGCGAGAAGACCCAGTACTTC CASKTSEKTQYF
NA TRBD1 TRBJ1-6 TRBV11-2 TGTGCCAGCAGCCCCCAAGGACAGGGATATAATTCACCCCTCCACTTT CASSPQGQGYNSPLHF
few NA TRBJ2-6 TRBV29-1 TGCAGCGTTGAGGGATCACTCTCTGGGGCCAACGTCCTGACTTTC CSVEGSLSGANVLTF
NA NA TRBJ2-1 TRBV20-1 TGCAGTGCCACAGAGCCTCGCGGCGAGCAGTTCTTC CSATEPRGEQFF
once TRBD1 TRBJ1-2 TRBV15 TGTGCCACCAGCAGGCCGGGACAGGGGGCTGGACGATATGGCTACACCTTC CATSRPGQGAGRYGYTF
many NA TRBJ2-7 TRBV27 TGTGCCAGCAGACCAAGGAGGCAGAGTTTAAACGAGCAGTACTTC CASRPRRQSLNEQYF
NA NA TRBJ2-7 TRBV7-2 TGTGCCAGCAGCCGAGGAGCAGGAACCAACTACGAGCAGTACTTC CASSRGAGTNYEQYF
NA NA TRBJ2-1 TRBV20-1 TGCAGTGCGGCAAGACTAGAGGACAACCACAATGAGCAGTTCTTC CSAARLEDNHNEQFF
few NA TRBJ2-3 TRBV10-3 TGTGCCTCGGGCCCAGGGGAAGGGTCGGGAGATACGCAGTATTTT CASGPGEGSGDTQYF
many NA TRBJ2-7 TRBV12-3/TRBV12-4 TGTGCCAGCAGTTTTCAGGGAACCTCCTACGAGCAGTACTTC CASSFQGTSYEQYF
many NA TRBJ1-1 TRBV20-1 TGCAGTGCTAGATCACAGGGATTTGGCGGCACTGAAGCTTTCTTT CSARSQGFGGTEAFF
NA NA TRBJ2-6 TRBV12-3/TRBV12-4 TGTGCCAGCAACCCATCTACCCGCTCTGGGGCCAACGTCCTGACTTTC CASNPSTRSGANVLTF
many TRBD1 TRBJ2-5 TRBV5-1 TGCGCCAGCAGAGGGGGGTCCGGGACAGGACAAGAGACCCAGTACTTC CASRGGSGTGQETQYF
NA NA TRBJ1-1 TRBV19 TGTGCCCCTCGGGGAGGAGACAGTGGGAACACTGAAGCTTTCTTT CAPRGGDSGNTEAFF
NA NA TRBJ1-5 TRBV20-1 TGCAGTGCTGGGCGGGAGGGCAGGCATGCCCAGCATTTT CSAGREGRHAQHF
few TRBD2 TRBJ2-5 TRBV5-6 TGTGCCAGCAGCTCGGGGGCAGCGGGGGAAGAGACCCAGTACTTC CASSSGAAGEETQYF
NA NA TRBJ2-7 TRBV20-1 TGCAGTGCTAGACGACAGAGGAGATGCAACGAGCAGTACTTC CSARRQRRCNEQYF
many NA TRBJ2-6 TRBV6-6 TGTGCCAGCATCGCACGAGGTGTCGGCTTCTCTGGGGCCAACGTCCTGACTTTC CASIARGVGFSGANVLTF
NA TRBD2 TRBJ2-1 TRBV24-1 TGTGCCACCAGTGACCGCTCCTTAGCGGGAGGGCTATACAATGAGCAGTTCTTC CATSDRSLAGGLYNEQFF
NA NA TRBJ2-7 TRBV15 TGTGCCACCAGCAGAGATAGGGGTAGCTCCTACGAGCAGTACTTC CATSRDRGSSYEQYF
NA TRBD1 TRBJ1-1 TRBV19 TGTGCCAGTAGTCACAGGGGAAAAACTGAAGCTTTCTTT CASSHRGKTEAFF
NA TRBD1 TRBJ1-1 TRBV7-2 TGTGCCAGCAGCTTAATACAGGGGTCGGCTCAGCCCCAGTTT CASSLIQGSAQPQF
once NA TRBJ1-2 TRBV9 TGTGCCAGCAGCTTAAGTTGGTCAGATGATTATGGCTACACCTTC CASSLSWSDDYGYTF
few NA TRBJ2-7 TRBV7-2 TGTGCCAGCTCGGACCGTAGCACAGATACGCAGTATTTC CASSDRSTDTQYF
many NA TRBJ1-2 TRBV9 TGTGCCAGCAGCTCATCGACAGCCAGGCATCCTAACTATGGCTACACCTTC CASSSSTARHPNYGYTF
NA NA TRBJ1-6 TRBV20-1 TGCAGTGCCCGGGGGCAGGGCAGCGACCCACCCCTCCACTTT CSARGQGSDPPLHF
many TRBD2 TRBJ2-5 TRBV9 TGTGCCAGCAGCTTCCGAGGGACTAGCGGGGGAGAGACCCAGTACTTC CASSFRGTSGGETQYF
once TRBD2 TRBJ2-3 TRBV9 TGTGCCAGCAGCGTAGCAGCGGGGGCCAGCACAGATACGCAGTATTTT CASSVAAGASTDTQYF
NA NA TRBJ1-1 TRBV9 TGTGCCATCCTATCTAACTGGGGGGAGGGCACTGAAGCTTTCTTT CAILSNWGEGTEAFF
NA NA TRBJ2-7 TRBV20-1 TGCAGTGCTAGAGATGAGGCCAGGGCCTACGAGCAGTACTTC CSARDEARAYEQYF
once NA TRBJ1-2 TRBV11-2 TGTGCCAGCAGCTTGAGAGATGAGCGCTATGGCTACACCTTC CASSLRDERYGYTF
few NA TRBJ1-1 TRBV7-3 TGTGCCAGCAGCCAAGGAAGGGTTGGGATGAACACTGAAGCTTTCTTT CASSQGRVGMNTEAFF
NA NA TRBJ2-7 TRBV5-1 TGCGCCAGCAGCTTAGGACACGGCCCCTACGAGCAGTACTTC CASSLGHGPYEQYF
NA NA TRBJ1-1 TRBV5-1 TGCGCCAGCAGGGGGGATCTAGGGCCGGGCACTGAAGCTTTCTTT CASRGDLGPGTEAFF
NA NA TRBJ1-1 TRBV5-1 TGCGCCAGCCGCCTCTCGGCGGGCAACACTGAAGCCTTCTTT CASRLSAGNTEAFF
NA NA TRBJ1-2 TRBV7-9 TGTGCCAGCAGCTACTGGGTAGATGGAGACACCTTC CASSYWVDGDTF
many NA TRBJ1-1 TRBV20-1 TGCAGTGCTAGGGGCGTAGGGGGGCGAGGCACTGAAGCTTTCTTT CSARGVGGRGTEAFF
NA NA TRBJ1-3 TRBV7-8 TGTGCCAGCAGCGTAGAGGCAGGGGCGAACGCCATATATTTT CASSVEAGANAIYF
few TRBD1 TRBJ1-1 TRBV12-3/TRBV12-4 TGTGCCAGCAGTTTAGTCCTGGGACAGGGAATGGTTAACACTGAAGCTTTCTTT CASSLVLGQGMVNTEAFF
many TRBD1 TRBJ1-2 TRBV5-1 TGCGCCAGCAGCCTTTTTCCGGGACAGCAAAGGGGCTACACCTTC CASSLFPGQQRGYTF